This T cell receptor (beta chain) is drawn from a study of early T cells in non-severe SARS-CoV-2 infection. This clonotype was observed a handful of times. Unique molecular identifier tags were affixed to discrete cDNA molecules. In TCRdb, the 5' RACE reads were re-called with MiXCR into one record per CDR3 protein. The repertoire holds tens of thousands of distinct CDR3 sequences, more than 10% seen once, with about 4.2% in the top ten. This TCR came from an adult who was a healthcare worker with PCR-confirmed SARS-CoV-2 infection or an uninfected control (not recorded which). Sequencing was done on a sample of whole blood.

CDR3 nucleotides: TGCGCCAGCAGCTTTACAGGGCCCAATGGCTACACCTTC. The encoded protein is CASSFTGPNGYTF. The chain combines TRBV5-1 with TRBJ1-2; D might be TRBD1 (6 bases). The length of the CDR3 is 13 residues. V was pared by 2 bases and J by 6 bases, with 11 bases between. Germline V gene lookup returns CDR1 SGHRS and CDR2 YFSETQ.